This section outlines one T cell receptor beta chain sequence together with its context. This CDR3 comprises 15 residues. The junction had 6 bases not matched to a gene; V was cut back by 4 bases and J by 2 bases. CDR1 is MDHEN, CDR2 SYDVKM, per germline. The sample belongs to a study of T-cell reconstitution after alpha-beta-depleted transplantation in children. Unique molecular identifiers tagged the TCRbeta library. TCRdb re-analysed the PCR reads in MiXCR, keeping a single row per CDR3 protein. The sample lists about 600,000 distinct CDR3 sequences; 8% to 11% were seen once. The sample here was PBMCs from the stem cell graft donor, taken from the stem cell graft. The chain employs TRBV28 and TRBJ1-2; 8 positions agree with TRBD1. The receptor was derived from a human donor who donated a stem cell graft to a child with acute myeloid leukemia. Here the CDR3 reads CASSSPGQANYGYTF. DNA for the CDR3: TGTGCCAGCAGTTCACCGGGACAGGCGAACTATGGCTACACCTTC.